The 14 T cell receptor beta chains listed next were all sequenced from one sample in a study of T cell responses to AZD1222 COVID-19 vaccine. Produced via immunoSEQ multiplex PCR; TCRdb's table is partial and in-frame only. The profile shows 100,000 or so clones, 85% to 90% of them singletons. The specimen comprised peripheral blood, sampled 28 days after the second AZD1222 dose. The receptors stem from an adult who received the AZD1222 COVID-19 vaccine.

In its sample, this clone was seen a few times. The rearrangement uses TRBV7-9 and TRBJ2-1; perhaps TRBD2 as D (6 bases). V lost 4 bases, J lost 3 bases, and 10 bases lay in between. The CDR3 is 14 residues long. Germline CDR1 SEHNR, CDR2 FQNEAQ (reference sequence). The CDR3 region is CASSSGGIYNEQFF. CDR3 sequence (DNA): TGTGCCAGCAGCTCAGGCGGGATCTACAATGAGCAGTTCTTC.

This chain links TRBV7-9 with TRBJ2-3; no firm D call. The germline CDR1 and CDR2 sequences are SEHNR and FQNEAQ (reference sequence). V lost 1 base and J 6 bases, leaving 14 bases between the germline ends. The CDR3 is 15 amino acids. The CDR3 DNA reads as TGTGCCAGCAGCTTAGTGAATGCCCTGGGGGATACGCAGTATTTT. Translating it yields CASSLVNALGDTQYF.

The chain uses TRBV4-3 and TRBJ1-6; D uncertain. The CDR3 covers 15 residues. Germline CDR1 LGHNA, CDR2 YSLEER. The V end lost 1 base, the J end lost 7 bases, and 11 bases lay between the germline ends. Written as DNA, the CDR3 is TGCGCCAGCAGCCAAGGGGTACCGACGAATTCACCCCTCCACTTT. Translating gives CASSQGVPTNSPLHF.

This rearrangement joins TRBV19 to TRBJ1-4; D not certain. V lost 6 bases, J lost 5 bases, and 10 bases lay in between. Germline CDR1 reads LNHDA; CDR2 reads SQIVND (reference sequence). The CDR3 is made up of 13 amino acids. The CDR3 DNA reads TGTGCCAGTAGCCCCCATGGGAATGAAAAACTGTTTTTT. Translation: CASSPHGNEKLFF.

DNA for the CDR3: TGCGCCAGCAGCTTGCAGTTGAACACTGAAGCTTTCTTT. It specifies CASSLQLNTEAFF. The chain joins TRBV5-1 to TRBJ1-1; the D is unclear. Germline V lookup: CDR1 SGHRS, CDR2 YFSETQ. This CDR3 comprises 13 residues. V was cut by 1 base and J by 0 bases, with 4 bases left in between.

The chain carries TRBV7-9 and TRBJ2-1; 12 bases align to TRBD2. With 3 bases clipped from V and 0 bases from J, the junction kept 6 bases outside the gene matches. Germline CDR1 reads SEHNR; CDR2 reads FQNEAQ (reference sequence). The CDR3 is 18 residues long. CDR3 region: CASSFGLAGSSSYNEQFF. CDR3 coding DNA: TGTGCCAGCAGCTTCGGACTAGCGGGATCTAGCTCCTACAATGAGCAGTTCTTC.

The J gene is TRBJ2-7, the V gene TRBV10-1, with D tentatively TRBD2 (5 bases). Germline V gives CDR1 WNHNN, CDR2 SYGVQD (reference sequence). This CDR3 spans 15 amino acids. The germline V and J ends were trimmed by 0 bases and 3 bases, with 12 bases remaining between them. In DNA form, the CDR3 reads TGCGCCAGCAGTGAGTCGATGGGAGCGATCTACGAGCAGTACTTC. It codes for CASSESMGAIYEQYF.

This clone came up a few times. The V call is TRBV3-1 (or the pseudogene TRBV3-2), the J call TRBJ2-1, with D perhaps matching TRBD2 (6 bases). Trimming took off 5 bases at V and 9 bases at J, with 11 bases between the two ends. Germline CDR1 and CDR2: LGHDT and YNNKEL (reference sequence). CDR3 length equals 12 residues. In nucleotides, the CDR3 is TGTGCCAGCAGCTACACTAGCAGTGAGCAGTTCTTC. Residues: CASSYTSSEQFF.

The chain recombines TRBV19 with TRBJ2-1; D remains unclear. The CDR3 spans 16 residues. V lost 3 bases and J lost 10, with 22 bases in between. Germline V lookup: CDR1 LNHDA, CDR2 SQIVND (reference sequence). CDR3 DNA sequence: TGTGCCAGTAGTATGGGCTTCCGGGTCTCGCGTCCGGAGCAGTTCTTC. Residues: CASSMGFRVSRPEQFF.

The chain recombines TRBV9 with TRBJ1-3, with D hard to call. V gave up 0 bases and J gave up 1 base, with 11 bases separating them. The CDR3 loop spans 16 amino acids. Per germline, CDR1 SGDLS and CDR2 YYNGEE. For the CDR3, the DNA is TGTGCCAGCAGCGTAGGTTTCAAGGAATCTGGAAACACCATATATTTT. Its protein product is CASSVGFKESGNTIYF.

This chain connects TRBV19 to TRBJ2-1; possibly TRBD2 for D (6 bases). This CDR3 comprises 13 residues. Germline V gene data show CDR1 as LNHDA and CDR2 as SQIVND (reference sequence). V lost 1 base, J lost 7 bases, and 8 bases lay in between. CDR3 bases: TGTGCCAGTAGTATAGGGGGAGGTAATGAGCAGTTCTTC. Protein sequence: CASSIGGGNEQFF.

For this clone: The junction differs from germline at one of its ends, possibly a read error. This rearrangement joins TRBV9 to TRBJ2-1; D ambiguous. The CDR3 sequence is 10 residues long. CDR1 and CDR2 (germline): SGDLS, YYNGEE. CDR3 sequence: CGPLGYEQFF. In nucleotides, the CDR3 is TGCGGACCCTTGGGGTATGAGCAGTTCTTC.

The V and J genes are TRBV4-3 and TRBJ2-7; D uncertain. Trimming pared 0 bases from V and 3 bases from J, leaving 9 bases between. The germline gives CDR1 LGHNA, CDR2 YSLEER. The CDR3 sequence is 14 residues long. The CDR3 loop reads CASSQELVYYEQYF. The CDR3 DNA sequence: TGCGCCAGCAGCCAAGAACTGGTCTACTACGAGCAGTACTTC.

The rearrangement uses TRBV5-1 and TRBJ2-3, with D possibly called TRBD1 or TRBD2 (5 bases each). This CDR3 has 16 residues. V lost 7 bases and J lost 1, with 19 bases in between. Germline values: CDR1 SGHRS, CDR2 YFSETQ. The CDR3 loop reads CASFPGQGAGTDTQYF. The CDR3 DNA reads as TGCGCCAGCTTTCCTGGGCAGGGAGCGGGCACAGATACGCAGTATTTT.